These T cell receptor beta chains were read from a single sample in a study of neoadjuvant anti-PD-1 for oral cavity cancer. Assay used: immunoSEQ multiplex PCR; TCRdb lists only in-frame clones, some missing. The sample comprises fewer than 20,000 clones, about three fifths of which are singletons, and 2.5% to 3% rests with the top ten. The material was PBMCs, obtained before nivolumab (anti-PD-1) treatment. The origin of the receptors is a person between 35 and 79 years old with oral cavity squamous cell carcinoma. Each CDR3 is given with its conserved first and last residue. D genes are given only for firm matches. The listing skips clone size in some rows; elsewhere it reads once, few, many or a size class.

CDR3nt,CDR3aa,v_gene,abundance,d_gene,j_gene
TGTGCCAGCAGTTTTGACAACCGGGGGAATGAGCAGTTCTTC,CASSFDNRGNEQFF,TRBV6-5,NA,NA,TRBJ2-1
TGTGCCTGGCGACGGGACAGGGTGGCCGGGGAGCTGTTTTTT,CAWRRDRVAGELFF,TRBV30,NA,TRBD1,TRBJ2-2
TGTGCCAGCAGCATCGGGACGACCACCGGGGAGCTGTTTTTT,CASSIGTTTGELFF,TRBV5-4,NA,NA,TRBJ2-2
TGTGCCAGCAGTGGTACCTTTAGCTCCGACTCCTACAATGAGCAGTTCTTC,CASSGTFSSDSYNEQFF,TRBV6-1,NA,NA,TRBJ2-1
TGTGCCAGCAGCTTGAGGGGAGGGGAGACCCAGTACTTC,CASSLRGGETQYF,TRBV5-4,few,TRBD2,TRBJ2-5
TGTGCCTGGAATGTAAGACGAGCAGAGACCCAGTACTTC,CAWNVRRAETQYF,TRBV30,NA,NA,TRBJ2-5
TGTGCCAGCAGTGCCCTGGGACAGGGGGGACCCTATGGCTACACCTTC,CASSALGQGGPYGYTF,TRBV6-1,NA,TRBD1,TRBJ1-2
TGTGCCAGCAGTGGGGAACTAGCGGGAGGGCCCGGGGAGACCCAGTACTTC,CASSGELAGGPGETQYF,TRBV6-1,NA,TRBD2,TRBJ2-5
TGCAGCGTTGGACCGGGACAGGGGAACACTGAAGCTTTCTTT,CSVGPGQGNTEAFF,TRBV29-1,NA,TRBD1,TRBJ1-1
TGTGCCAGCAGCGCGGGACAGAACTACGAGCAGTACTTC,CASSAGQNYEQYF,TRBV6-1,NA,NA,TRBJ2-7
TGTGCCAGCAGTGAAGCTTGGACAGGGTCTCAGCCCCAGCATTTT,CASSEAWTGSQPQHF,TRBV6-1,NA,TRBD1,TRBJ1-5
TGTGCCAGCAGTCAGACAGGTATAGCCAAAAACATTCAGTACTTC,CASSQTGIAKNIQYF,TRBV27,NA,NA,TRBJ2-4
TGTGCCAGCAGCACCGGGCTTGGGGAGCAGTTCTTC,CASSTGLGEQFF,TRBV7-8,NA,NA,TRBJ2-1
TGTGCCAGCATACGGACTAGCGGCGGCACCGGGGAGCTGTTTTTT,CASIRTSGGTGELFF,TRBV6-1,NA,TRBD2,TRBJ2-2
TGTGCCAGTAGTACCCGACTAGCGGAGGGGAGGTACGAGCAGTACTTC,CASSTRLAEGRYEQYF,TRBV19,NA,TRBD2,TRBJ2-7
TGTGCCAGTAGTATTCCAGTGACCGGGGAGCTGTTTTTT,CASSIPVTGELFF,TRBV19,NA,NA,TRBJ2-2
TGTGCCATCAGTAAGAAGGATACGCAGTATTTT,CAISKKDTQYF,TRBV10-3,NA,NA,TRBJ2-3
TGTGCTGCCCGGGGGCAGATGAATGAAAAACTGTTTTTT,CAARGQMNEKLFF,TRBV10-3,NA,NA,TRBJ1-4
TGCAGCGTTGAAGATCGAGGAGGGTACGAGCAGTACTTC,CSVEDRGGYEQYF,TRBV29-1,NA,NA,TRBJ2-7
TGTGCCAGCAGTTCCCCCGGGACAGGCCCCTATGGCTACACCTTC,CASSSPGTGPYGYTF,TRBV27,NA,TRBD1,TRBJ1-2
TGTGCCGTTGGGGGAGCTAACTATGGCTACACCTTC,CAVGGANYGYTF,TRBV6-5,NA,NA,TRBJ1-2
TGTGCCAGTAGTATGATCCCAGATACGCAGTATTTT,CASSMIPDTQYF,TRBV19,few,NA,TRBJ2-3
TGTGCCAGCAGTTACTCAGGGGGCCAAGAGACCCAGTACTTC,CASSYSGGQETQYF,TRBV6-5,NA,NA,TRBJ2-5
TGTGCCAGCAGCCATCGAGGTGGGGAGCTGTTTTTT,CASSHRGGELFF,TRBV14,few,NA,TRBJ2-2
TGTGCCAGCAGCTCTGAGGGCGGGACAGGGGTGGCCAGTGAGCAGTTCTTC,CASSSEGGTGVASEQFF,TRBV11-2,NA,TRBD1,TRBJ2-1
TGCGCCAGCAGCTTGGGCGGGAGAAACGGCAATGAGCAGTTCTTC,CASSLGGRNGNEQFF,TRBV5-1,NA,TRBD2,TRBJ2-1
TGTGCCTGGAGTACGAAGCTTCGCAGGGCCCAAGAGACCCAGTACTTC,CAWSTKLRRAQETQYF,TRBV30,NA,NA,TRBJ2-5
TGTGCCAGCAGTTACGTAGCGGGAGGGCCGAGCAATGAGCAGTTCTTC,CASSYVAGGPSNEQFF,TRBV6-6,NA,TRBD2,TRBJ2-1
TGTGCCATCAGTGAGGGGGGGGCACAGGGTTGGTACTTC,CAISEGGAQGWYF,TRBV10-3,NA,NA,TRBJ2-7
TGTGCCTGGAGTGACTTGGAGACCCAGTACTTC,CAWSDLETQYF,TRBV30,NA,NA,TRBJ2-5
TGTGCCAGCAGGGACGGGATAAACTATGGCTACACCTTC,CASRDGINYGYTF,TRBV28,few,NA,TRBJ1-2
TGTGCCAGCAGTTACTCGGCTAGCGGGAATGAGCAGTTCTTC,CASSYSASGNEQFF,TRBV6-5,NA,TRBD2,TRBJ2-1
TGTGCCTGGGGGGGACTAGCGGGAGCAAACACCGGGGAGCTGTTTTTT,CAWGGLAGANTGELFF,TRBV30,NA,TRBD2,TRBJ2-2
TGTGCCAGCACCCGGGGAAGACAGGGGTTCCGCGAGCAGTACTTC,CASTRGRQGFREQYF,TRBV2,NA,TRBD1,TRBJ2-7
TGTGCCAGCAGTCCGGGGCACAGAGCCAACTATGGCTACACCTTC,CASSPGHRANYGYTF,TRBV6-1,few,NA,TRBJ1-2
TGTGCCAGCAGCCCGGGGTGGGGTCAGCCCCAGCATTTT,CASSPGWGQPQHF,TRBV5-5,few,NA,TRBJ1-5
TGTGCCAGCAGAAGGGGCTACGGGGCTGAGCAGTTCTTC,CASRRGYGAEQFF,TRBV6-5,NA,NA,TRBJ2-1
TGCGCCAGCAGCGCCACAGGGAGCTCCTACGAGCAGTACTTC,CASSATGSSYEQYF,TRBV5-1,NA,NA,TRBJ2-7
TGTGCCAGCAGCCAAGGGGGAGGTGGGACAGGCGTTTCCTACGAGCAGTACTTC,CASSQGGGGTGVSYEQYF,TRBV14,few,TRBD1,TRBJ2-7
TGCAGCGTTGACCTCTACACTGAAGCTTTCTTT,CSVDLYTEAFF,TRBV29-1,NA,NA,TRBJ1-1
TGTGCCAGCAGCGGGACTAGCGGGAGAGGTGAGACCCAGTACTTC,CASSGTSGRGETQYF,TRBV6-1,NA,TRBD2,TRBJ2-5
TGTGCCAGCAGTTACTCGAGGGTCTCCTACACAGATACGCAGTATTTT,CASSYSRVSYTDTQYF,TRBV6-5,once,NA,TRBJ2-3
TGTGCCAGCAGTCCCCATACAGATACGCAGTATTTT,CASSPHTDTQYF,TRBV6-6,NA,NA,TRBJ2-3
TGTGCCAGCAGTGAGATGTGGGCGGGGGGACAGGTTGGTGAAAAACTGTTTTTT,CASSEMWAGGQVGEKLFF,TRBV6-1,NA,TRBD1,TRBJ1-4
TGCGCCAGCAGCCAACCACGGACAGGGCCCGAGCAGTACTTC,CASSQPRTGPEQYF,TRBV4-1,NA,TRBD1,TRBJ2-7
TGTGCCAGCAGCTTAACAGGGGGCGCACCTGAAGCTTTCTTT,CASSLTGGAPEAFF,TRBV7-3,few,TRBD1,TRBJ1-1
TGTGCCAGCAGTTACGGTGGGACGAGCTCTGGAAACACCATATATTTT,CASSYGGTSSGNTIYF,TRBV6-6,NA,NA,TRBJ1-3
TGTGCCAGTAGTATTCAGGGACAGGGGACGTACGAGCAGTACTTC,CASSIQGQGTYEQYF,TRBV19,NA,TRBD1,TRBJ2-7
TGTGCCAGCAGCGTAGTGGCTAGCGGGAGGGGCTTTCCGGGGGAGCAGTTCTTC,CASSVVASGRGFPGEQFF,TRBV9,NA,TRBD2,TRBJ2-1
TGTGCCAGCAGTGAGGGCAGGCCTAATGAAAAACTGTTTTTT,CASSEGRPNEKLFF,TRBV2,NA,NA,TRBJ1-4